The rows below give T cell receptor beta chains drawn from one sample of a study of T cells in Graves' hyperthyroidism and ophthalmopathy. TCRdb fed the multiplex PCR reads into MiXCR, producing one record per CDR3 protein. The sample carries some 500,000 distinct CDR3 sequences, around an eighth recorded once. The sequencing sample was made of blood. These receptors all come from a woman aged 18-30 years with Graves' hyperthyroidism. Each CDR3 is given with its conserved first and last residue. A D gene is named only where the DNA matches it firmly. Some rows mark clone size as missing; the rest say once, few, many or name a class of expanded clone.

CDR3 protein: CASSLEYRGSGYTF
CDR3 DNA: TGTGCCAGCAGCTTGGAATACAGGGGGTCTGGCTACACCTTC
clone size: few
V gene: TRBV5-6
J gene: TRBJ1-2
D gene: TRBD1

CDR3 protein: CASSFTKAGELFF
CDR3 DNA: TGTGCCAGCAGTTTTACAAAGGCCGGGGAGCTGTTTTTT
clone size: many
V gene: TRBV27
J gene: TRBJ2-2
D gene: -

CDR3 protein: CASSSYSGSINNEQFF
CDR3 DNA: TGTGCCAGCAGCTCATATAGCGGGAGTATCAACAATGAGCAGTTCTTC
clone size: many
V gene: TRBV12-3/TRBV12-4
J gene: TRBJ2-1
D gene: TRBD2

CDR3 protein: CATSQDRSFTDTQYF
CDR3 DNA: TGTGCCACCAGCCAGGACAGGTCTTTCACAGATACGCAGTATTTT
clone size: -
V gene: TRBV15
J gene: TRBJ2-3
D gene: TRBD1

CDR3 protein: CASSLGSSGTYNEQFF
CDR3 DNA: TGTGCCAGCAGCTTAGGAAGTAGCGGGACCTACAATGAGCAGTTCTTC
clone size: few
V gene: TRBV7-9
J gene: TRBJ2-1
D gene: TRBD2

CDR3 protein: CASSQTTDQYF
CDR3 DNA: TGTGCCAGCAGCCAAACCACGGACCAGTACTTC
clone size: -
V gene: TRBV14
J gene: TRBJ2-5
D gene: -

CDR3 protein: CASSRRVVASSYNSPLHF
CDR3 DNA: TGTGCCAGTAGTCGACGGGTAGTCGCGAGCTCCTATAATTCACCCCTCCACTTT
clone size: many
V gene: TRBV19
J gene: TRBJ1-6
D gene: -

CDR3 protein: CSVEELDRSYGYTF
CDR3 DNA: TGCAGCGTTGAAGAATTAGATAGGAGCTATGGCTACACCTTC
clone size: few
V gene: TRBV29-1
J gene: TRBJ1-2
D gene: -

CDR3 protein: CASSLDSGNTIYF
CDR3 DNA: TGTGCCAGCAGTTTGGACAGTGGAAACACCATATATTTT
clone size: many
V gene: TRBV6-1
J gene: TRBJ1-3
D gene: -

CDR3 protein: CSASPAGGADTQYF
CDR3 DNA: TGCAGTGCTAGCCCAGCGGGCGGAGCAGATACGCAGTATTTT
clone size: -
V gene: TRBV20-1
J gene: TRBJ2-3
D gene: -

CDR3 protein: CSASWEIRGGGGQPQHF
CDR3 DNA: TGCAGTGCTAGCTGGGAGATCAGGGGTGGGGGGGGTCAGCCCCAGCATTTT
clone size: many
V gene: TRBV20-1
J gene: TRBJ1-5
D gene: -

CDR3 protein: CASSPLPGLAADTQYF
CDR3 DNA: TGTGCCAGCAGTCCCCTTCCGGGACTAGCGGCAGATACGCAGTATTTT
clone size: many
V gene: TRBV27
J gene: TRBJ2-3
D gene: TRBD2

CDR3 protein: CASSLGALSTDTQYF
CDR3 DNA: TGCGCCAGCAGCTTGGGGGCGCTTAGCACAGATACGCAGTATTTT
clone size: few
V gene: TRBV5-1
J gene: TRBJ2-3
D gene: -

CDR3 protein: CAIREDRLKTYNSPLHF
CDR3 DNA: TGTGCCATCAGGGAGGACAGATTGAAGACTTATAATTCACCCCTCCACTTT
clone size: many
V gene: TRBV10-3
J gene: TRBJ1-6
D gene: -

CDR3 protein: CASSEPVRTSGSYEQYF
CDR3 DNA: TGTGCCAGCAGTGAACCGGTTCGGACTAGCGGTTCCTACGAGCAGTACTTC
clone size: many
V gene: TRBV6-1
J gene: TRBJ2-7
D gene: TRBD2

CDR3 protein: CASRRTRSTDTQYF
CDR3 DNA: TGTGCCAGCAGGAGGACTAGAAGCACAGATACGCAGTATTTT
clone size: many
V gene: TRBV27
J gene: TRBJ2-3
D gene: TRBD2

CDR3 protein: CASSPKGQGYSPLHF
CDR3 DNA: TGTGCCAGCAGCCCCAAAGGACAGGGGTATTCACCCCTCCACTTT
clone size: few
V gene: TRBV4-2
J gene: TRBJ1-6
D gene: TRBD1

CDR3 protein: CASRQLASGRRGGNEQFF
CDR3 DNA: TGTGCCAGCAGACAACTCGCTAGCGGGAGAAGGGGTGGGAATGAGCAGTTCTTC
clone size: many
V gene: TRBV11-2
J gene: TRBJ2-1
D gene: TRBD2

CDR3 protein: CSAHSDRTNYGYTF
CDR3 DNA: TGCAGTGCCCACTCGGACAGGACTAACTATGGCTACACCTTC
clone size: few
V gene: TRBV20-1
J gene: TRBJ1-2
D gene: TRBD1

CDR3 protein: CASSFERDSPLHF
CDR3 DNA: TGCGCCAGCAGCTTCGAGAGGGATTCACCCCTCCACTTT
clone size: few
V gene: TRBV5-1
J gene: TRBJ1-6
D gene: -

CDR3 protein: CASSSQRDYNEQFF
CDR3 DNA: TGTGCCAGCAGTTCCCAGCGGGACTACAATGAGCAGTTCTTC
clone size: many
V gene: TRBV27
J gene: TRBJ2-1
D gene: TRBD2

CDR3 protein: CASSPPLGMNTEAFF
CDR3 DNA: TGTGCCAGCTCACCCCCCCTCGGTATGAACACTGAAGCTTTCTTT
clone size: -
V gene: TRBV18
J gene: TRBJ1-1
D gene: -

CDR3 protein: CASSLPTGELSSSSYNEQFF
CDR3 DNA: TGTGCCAGCAGTTTACCTACTGGGGAACTGAGCTCGTCCTCCTACAATGAGCAGTTCTTC
clone size: few
V gene: TRBV28
J gene: TRBJ2-1
D gene: -

CDR3 protein: CASSQDVGLAGDVTDTQYF
CDR3 DNA: TGTGCCAGCAGCCAAGATGTCGGACTAGCGGGAGATGTGACAGATACGCAGTATTTT
clone size: few
V gene: TRBV14
J gene: TRBJ2-3
D gene: TRBD2

CDR3 protein: CASTRGRDQPLHF
CDR3 DNA: TGTGCCAGTACCAGGGGGCGGGATCAGCCCCTGCATTTT
clone size: few
V gene: TRBV27
J gene: TRBJ1-5
D gene: TRBD1

CDR3 protein: CASSPGTSGRRTQYF
CDR3 DNA: TGTGCCAGCAGCCCAGGGACTAGCGGGAGGCGGACCCAGTACTTC
clone size: -
V gene: TRBV14
J gene: TRBJ2-5
D gene: TRBD2

CDR3 protein: CASSLSLAGGYEQFF
CDR3 DNA: TGTGCCAGCAGTTTGTCGCTAGCGGGAGGTTATGAGCAGTTCTTC
clone size: many
V gene: TRBV27
J gene: TRBJ2-1
D gene: TRBD2

CDR3 protein: CASGPDSNQPQHF
CDR3 DNA: TGTGCTAGTGGTCCCGATAGCAATCAGCCCCAGCATTTT
clone size: -
V gene: TRBV12-5
J gene: TRBJ1-5
D gene: -

CDR3 protein: CAWTGGGYEQFF
CDR3 DNA: TGTGCCTGGACGGGGGGAGGGTATGAGCAGTTCTTC
clone size: -
V gene: TRBV30
J gene: TRBJ2-1
D gene: TRBD2

CDR3 protein: CASSQDGRNYGYTF
CDR3 DNA: TGTGCCAGCAGCCAAGATGGCCGGAACTATGGCTACACCTTC
clone size: many
V gene: TRBV3-1
J gene: TRBJ1-2
D gene: -

CDR3 protein: CASRRTDREDGYTF
CDR3 DNA: TGTGCCAGCAGGCGCACGGACAGGGAAGACGGCTACACCTTC
clone size: -
V gene: TRBV3-1
J gene: TRBJ1-2
D gene: TRBD1

CDR3 protein: CASSQDPGAFYGYTF
CDR3 DNA: TGTGCCAGCAGCCAAGATCCCGGAGCCTTCTATGGCTACACCTTC
clone size: -
V gene: TRBV3-1
J gene: TRBJ1-2
D gene: -

CDR3 protein: CATSDDDRGDYGYTF
CDR3 DNA: TGTGCCACCAGTGACGATGACAGGGGGGACTATGGCTACACCTTC
clone size: many
V gene: TRBV24-1
J gene: TRBJ1-2
D gene: TRBD1

CDR3 protein: CASRKGTSGPTDTQYF
CDR3 DNA: TGCGCCAGCAGGAAAGGGACTAGCGGGCCCACAGATACGCAGTATTTT
clone size: many
V gene: TRBV5-1
J gene: TRBJ2-3
D gene: TRBD2

CDR3 protein: CASSLGRGLTEAFF
CDR3 DNA: TGCGCCAGCAGCTTGGGCAGGGGTCTCACTGAAGCTTTCTTT
clone size: many
V gene: TRBV5-1
J gene: TRBJ1-1
D gene: -

CDR3 protein: CASKPSTSGSIAETQYF
CDR3 DNA: TGTGCCAGCAAGCCTTCGACTAGCGGGAGCATTGCAGAGACCCAGTACTTC
clone size: -
V gene: TRBV2
J gene: TRBJ2-5
D gene: TRBD2

CDR3 protein: CASSYLGRGNEQFF
CDR3 DNA: TGTGCCAGCAGTTACCTCGGGAGGGGAAATGAGCAGTTCTTC
clone size: many
V gene: TRBV6-5
J gene: TRBJ2-1
D gene: TRBD2

CDR3 protein: CSATRGGSYNEQFF
CDR3 DNA: TGCAGTGCCACAAGGGGTGGCTCCTACAATGAGCAGTTCTTC
clone size: many
V gene: TRBV20-1
J gene: TRBJ2-1
D gene: -

CDR3 protein: CASGPRSGREAKNIQYF
CDR3 DNA: TGTGCCAGCGGACCCCGGAGCGGGAGGGAGGCCAAAAACATTCAGTACTTC
clone size: many
V gene: TRBV28
J gene: TRBJ2-4
D gene: TRBD2

CDR3 protein: CASRLTSGLHNEQFF
CDR3 DNA: TGTGCCAGCAGGTTAACTAGCGGCCTACACAATGAGCAGTTCTTC
clone size: many
V gene: TRBV7-9
J gene: TRBJ2-1
D gene: TRBD2

CDR3 protein: CASSMGGRASSNQPQHF
CDR3 DNA: TGTGCCAGTAGTATGGGCGGTCGAGCCTCTAGCAATCAGCCCCAGCATTTT
clone size: -
V gene: TRBV19
J gene: TRBJ1-5
D gene: -

CDR3 protein: CASSSPDRGETQYF
CDR3 DNA: TGTGCCAGCAGCTCGCCGGACAGGGGAGAGACCCAGTACTTC
clone size: many
V gene: TRBV7-8
J gene: TRBJ2-5
D gene: TRBD1

CDR3 protein: CASSHDSSNYGYTF
CDR3 DNA: TGTGCCAGCAGCCATGACAGCTCTAACTATGGCTACACCTTC
clone size: many
V gene: TRBV9
J gene: TRBJ1-2
D gene: -

CDR3 protein: CASRPGQMNTEAFF
CDR3 DNA: TGTGCCAGCAGACCGGGACAGATGAACACTGAAGCTTTCTTT
clone size: many
V gene: TRBV11-2
J gene: TRBJ1-1
D gene: TRBD1

CDR3 protein: CATSRANQPQHF
CDR3 DNA: TGTGCCACCAGTAGAGCCAATCAGCCCCAGCATTTT
clone size: -
V gene: TRBV15
J gene: TRBJ1-5
D gene: -

CDR3 protein: CAISESPGGELFF
CDR3 DNA: TGTGCCATCAGTGAGTCGCCAGGCGGGGAGCTGTTTTTT
clone size: many
V gene: TRBV10-3
J gene: TRBJ2-2
D gene: -

CDR3 protein: CSARERARPNTEAFF
CDR3 DNA: TGCAGTGCTAGAGAGAGGGCAAGACCGAACACTGAAGCTTTCTTT
clone size: few
V gene: TRBV20-1
J gene: TRBJ1-1
D gene: -

CDR3 protein: CASSEQGGEYTEAFF
CDR3 DNA: TGTGCCAGCAGTGAACAGGGGGGAGAATACACTGAAGCTTTCTTT
clone size: many
V gene: TRBV6-1
J gene: TRBJ1-1
D gene: TRBD1

CDR3 protein: CASSQGGGQDTYGYTF
CDR3 DNA: TGTGCCAGCAGCCAAGGCGGGGGACAGGACACCTATGGCTACACCTTC
clone size: many
V gene: TRBV3-1
J gene: TRBJ1-2
D gene: TRBD1

CDR3 protein: CAISDLLAGYSYNEQFF
CDR3 DNA: TGTGCCATCAGTGACTTACTAGCGGGGTACTCCTACAATGAGCAGTTCTTC
clone size: many
V gene: TRBV10-3
J gene: TRBJ2-1
D gene: TRBD2

CDR3 protein: CASGPWTVSYNEQFF
CDR3 DNA: TGTGCTAGTGGCCCCTGGACAGTTTCCTACAATGAGCAGTTCTTC
clone size: many
V gene: TRBV12-5
J gene: TRBJ2-1
D gene: -

CDR3 protein: CASSFGGRRMFSYEQYF
CDR3 DNA: TGTGCCAGCAGTTTCGGCGGAAGAAGAATGTTCTCCTACGAGCAGTACTTC
clone size: many
V gene: TRBV12-3/TRBV12-4
J gene: TRBJ2-7
D gene: -

CDR3 protein: CASSLSGTSNEQYF
CDR3 DNA: TGTGCCAGCAGCCTCTCCGGGACTAGTAACGAGCAGTACTTC
clone size: -
V gene: TRBV11-2
J gene: TRBJ2-7
D gene: TRBD2

CDR3 protein: CASSITGGGYEQYF
CDR3 DNA: TGTGCCAGCAGCATCACAGGGGGCGGGTACGAGCAGTACTTC
clone size: many
V gene: TRBV27
J gene: TRBJ2-7
D gene: TRBD1

CDR3 protein: CASSWAGEATEAFF
CDR3 DNA: TGTGCCAGCAGCTGGGCAGGGGAGGCCACTGAAGCTTTCTTT
clone size: -
V gene: TRBV12-3/TRBV12-4
J gene: TRBJ1-1
D gene: -